This T cell receptor (beta chain) emerged from a study of blood T cell repertoires in COVID-19. Study processing details: Amplification with reference gene primers provided the estimates of nucleated cell counts. Some clones are missing from TCRdb's copy, which holds only in-frame ones; the method was immunoSEQ multiplex PCR. The DNA gave D and trimming, while V, J and clone size come from that table. The sample yields approximately 260,000 clones, under 90% seen once. Trimming cost V 0 bases and J 6 bases, with 12 bases left between them. Germline V gives CDR1 KGHSH, CDR2 LQKENI. The CDR3 has 15 residues. Participant ages covered roughly 18 to 90 years across some 25 US areas.

This sequence originates from a man aged 25 to 40 with acute COVID-19. This chain links TRBV18 with TRBJ1-5, with a weak D call TRBD1 (5 bases). The sample comprised PBMCs or T cells enriched from blood (not recorded which). The CDR3 loop is CASSPPRGKGQPQHF. The CDR3 nucleotides read TGTGCCAGCTCACCACCAAGGGGTAAGGGTCAGCCCCAGCATTTT.